The 23 T cell receptor beta chains presented below share a single source sample, sequenced in a study of Ad26.COV2.S vaccination and SARS-CoV-2 variants. Some clones are missing from TCRdb's copy, which holds only in-frame ones; the method was immunoSEQ multiplex PCR. The sample lists some 350,000 clones, 70% to 90% occurring once. Specified treatment: 15 to 20 received Ad26.COV2.S at low or high dose, single or two shots; roughly five received placebo; per-sample allocation not given. Material that was analyzed had been drawn on day 63 after the first vaccine or placebo injection. The sequencing used peripheral blood, collected in a trial of Ad26.COV2.S vaccine versus placebo. Receptors originate from a person between 18 and 60 years old who received the Ad26.COV2.S COVID-19 vaccine or a placebo.

V usage is TRBV29-1 and J usage is TRBJ1-1; 8 nucleotides match TRBD1. CDR1 SQVTM and CDR2 ANQGSEA come from the germline V gene. The length of the CDR3 is 13 residues. Unmatched junction bases numbered 0, after V lost 0 bases and J lost 3 bases. Here the CDR3 DNA reads TGCAGCGTTGAAGAACAGGGGGACACTGAAGCTTTCTTT. This sequence encodes CSVEEQGDTEAFF.

DNA for the CDR3: TGTGCCAGCAGTGATAGGACTAGCGGGAGTAAGACAGATACGCAGTATTTT. This gives the protein CASSDRTSGSKTDTQYF. The rearrangement joins TRBV25-1 to TRBJ2-3, with 13 bases aligning to TRBD2. The ends lost 3 bases at V and 3 bases at J; junction bases unmatched: 6. The V gene's germline CDR1 is MGHDK and CDR2 SYGVNS. This CDR3 is built from 17 residues.

This chain links TRBV5-5 with TRBJ2-1; D is ambiguous. Germline lookup yields CDR1 SGHKS and CDR2 YYEKEE (reference sequence). The germline V and J ends were trimmed by 1 base and 4 bases, with 12 bases remaining between them. The CDR3 consists of 15 residues. CDR3 in DNA: TGTGCCAGCAGCTTGTGGGGATCCCTTTACAATGAGCAGTTCTTC. Translated, it gives CASSLWGSLYNEQFF.

The rearrangement uses TRBV18 and TRBJ2-1, with 9 positions matching TRBD2. This CDR3 spans 15 amino acids. The germline gives CDR1 KGHSH, CDR2 LQKENI. After removal of 2 bases from V and 8 bases from J, the junction contained 7 bases not matched to a gene. CDR3 sequence reads: CASSPSGLANDEQFF. CDR3 coding DNA: TGTGCCAGCTCACCATCTGGACTAGCGAACGATGAGCAGTTCTTC.

The genes are TRBV4-1 and TRBJ2-5; 13 positions agree with TRBD2. Trimming cost V 0 bases and J 5 bases; bases outside gene matches: 9. This CDR3 contains 18 residues. The germline V gene has CDR1 MGHRA and CDR2 YSYEKL. CDR3 sequence: CASSQDPGTSGALETQYF. The DNA for the CDR3 is TGCGCCAGCAGCCAAGACCCCGGGACTAGCGGGGCGTTGGAGACCCAGTACTTC.

This clone showed up just a few times. V usage is TRBV27 and J usage is TRBJ2-7; TRBD1 agrees at 9 bases. Germline-derived CDR1 and CDR2 are MNHEY and SMNVEV (reference sequence). The CDR3 contains 13 residues. V shed 4 bases and J 6 bases; nucleotides not matched to a gene: 4. CDR3 region: CASSSRQGGEQYF. CDR3 coding DNA: TGTGCCAGCAGTTCGCGACAGGGGGGCGAGCAGTACTTC.

The chain is built from TRBV28 and TRBJ2-7; unclear D gene. Germline lookup yields CDR1 MDHEN and CDR2 SYDVKM. V lost 5 bases to trimming and J lost 0 bases, with 14 bases between them. The CDR3 is made up of 15 amino acids. DNA for the CDR3: TGTGCCAGCAGTCTGACGGTCCTAAGCTCCTACGAGCAGTACTTC. Protein sequence: CASSLTVLSSYEQYF.

This clone has a single count. The V and J genes are TRBV2 and TRBJ2-7, with TRBD1 matching 11 bases. Germline V gene lookup returns CDR1 SNHLY and CDR2 FYNNEI. V shed 4 bases, J shed 4 bases, and the junction held 3 bases outside the gene matches. The CDR3 covers 14 residues. DNA for the CDR3: TGTGCCAGCAGTGGGACAGGGGGCAGGTACGAGCAGTACTTC. This encodes CASSGTGGRYEQYF.

This rearrangement joins TRBV15 to TRBJ1-1; D perhaps matches TRBD1 (6 bases). Germline CDR1 LNHNV, CDR2 YYDKDF (reference sequence). V was trimmed by 4 bases and J by 5 bases, leaving 8 bases between them. The CDR3 is made up of 12 amino acids. The CDR3 sequence: CATSTQGTEAFF. The CDR3 nucleotides read TGTGCCACCAGCACCCAGGGGACTGAAGCTTTCTTT.

The rearrangement uses TRBV7-2 and TRBJ2-7; D uncertain. Trimming removed 1 base from V and 0 bases from J, with 10 bases in between. CDR1 is SGHTA and CDR2 is FQGNSA in the germline V gene. The CDR3 is 15 amino acids. The CDR3 DNA sequence: TGTGCCAGCAGCTTAGAGCAGTACACCTCCTACGAGCAGTACTTC. Its translation: CASSLEQYTSYEQYF.

This sequence joins TRBV11-2 and TRBJ2-7; D uncertain. Trimming stripped 5 bases from V and 2 bases from J, with 13 bases between. This CDR3 is built from 14 residues. Germline lookup yields CDR1 SGHAT and CDR2 FQNNGV. This CDR3 reads CASSADRITYEQYF. CDR3 sequence (DNA): TGTGCCAGCAGCGCGGACCGGATTACCTACGAGCAGTACTTC.

This clone has just one count. This rearrangement joins TRBV19 to TRBJ2-5; D ambiguous. This CDR3 has 14 residues. V dropped 1 base and J dropped 5 bases, with 11 bases sitting between them. CDR1 and CDR2 (germline): LNHDA, SQIVND (reference sequence). Here the CDR3 reads CASSIGGLGETQYF. For the CDR3, the DNA is TGTGCCAGTAGTATAGGTGGATTAGGGGAGACCCAGTACTTC.

This clone appeared once. The chain carries TRBV5-4 and TRBJ1-1; D gene unclear. The germline V and J ends were trimmed by 4 bases and 6 bases, with 19 bases remaining between them. The V gene's germline CDR1 is SGHNT and CDR2 YYREEE (reference sequence). The CDR3 contains 15 residues. CDR3 sequence: CASSPGSRGGAEAFF. In DNA, the CDR3 is TGTGCCAGCAGCCCCGGGAGCCGAGGTGGCGCTGAAGCTTTCTTT. The full variable domain, rest sourced from reference TRBV5-4 and TRBJ1-1, is ETGVTQSPTHLIKTRGQQVTLRCSSQSGHNTVSWYQQALGQGPQFIFQYYREEENGRGNFPPRFSGLQFPNYSSELNVNALELDDSALYLCASSPGSRGGAEAFFGQGTRLTVV.

The table lists this clone with a count of one. V is TRBV2 and J is TRBJ2-5; no reliable D call. The V end lost 1 base, the J end lost 5 bases, and 8 bases lay between the germline ends. The CDR3 runs to 13 residues. Germline-derived CDR1 and CDR2 are SNHLY and FYNNEI. CDR3 sequence reads: CASSEGDGETQYF. In DNA form, the CDR3 reads TGTGCCAGCAGTGAAGGAGACGGGGAGACCCAGTACTTC.

This chain connects TRBV5-1 to TRBJ1-5; D unresolved. The V end was cut by 0 bases, the J end by 2 bases, with 6 bases between. CDR3 length: 14 residues. In germline, CDR1 is SGHRS, CDR2 YFSETQ. CDR3 sequence: CASSLAGGNQPQHF. The CDR3 nucleotides read TGCGCCAGCAGCTTGGCAGGAGGCAATCAGCCCCAGCATTTT.

The count of this clone is one. This rearrangement joins TRBV18 to TRBJ1-3; D perhaps matches TRBD1 (5 bases). The CDR3 covers 14 residues. The ends were cut back, 6 bases at V and 4 bases at J, with 13 bases in the middle. Germline assignment: CDR1 KGHSH and CDR2 LQKENI. The CDR3 is CASSPAGDGNTIYF. DNA of the CDR3: TGTGCCAGCTCCCCAGCCGGGGACGGAAACACCATATATTTT. The full variable domain, completed using reference TRBV18 and TRBJ1-3, is NAGVMQNPRHLVRRRGQEARLRCSPMKGHSHVYWYRQLPEEGLKFMVYLQKENIIDESGMPKERFSAEFPKEGPSILRIQQVVRGDSAAYFCASSPAGDGNTIYFGEGSWLTVV.

The chain couples TRBV5-5 to TRBJ2-7; D call uncertain. The CDR3 is 14 residues long. Per germline, CDR1 SGHKS and CDR2 YYEKEE (reference sequence). V was pared by 0 bases and J by 0 bases, with 7 bases between. CDR3 coding DNA: TGTGCCAGCAGCTTGGGCAGGTCCTCCTACGAGCAGTACTTC. It yields the protein CASSLGRSSYEQYF.

Only a few counts were recorded for this clone. This sequence joins TRBV19 and TRBJ2-5; D perhaps matches TRBD2 (7 bases). V shed 4 bases and J shed 3 bases, with 12 bases lying between them. The CDR3 contains 14 residues. CDR1 and CDR2 from the germline V gene are LNHDA and SQIVND (reference sequence). The CDR3, as DNA: TGTGCCAGTAGTACACAGGGAGGGGAAGAGACCCAGTACTTC. Amino acid sequence: CASSTQGGEETQYF.

The chain joins TRBV10-3 to TRBJ2-3; TRBD2 matches 10 bases. Losses at the gene ends were 10 bases for V and 1 base for J; bases not matched to a gene: 8. Germline V lookup: CDR1 ENHRY, CDR2 SYGVKD. The CDR3 totals 15 residues. This CDR3 is CATGAGTSGTDTQYF. In DNA, the CDR3 is TGTGCCACGGGGGCGGGGACTAGCGGCACAGATACGCAGTATTTT.

The sample holds one count of this clone. The chain joins TRBV5-1 to TRBJ2-6, with TRBD1 matching over 7 bases. Trimming cost V 4 bases and J 0 bases; bases outside gene matches: 7. CDR1 is SGHRS, CDR2 YFSETQ, per germline. The CDR3 consists of 17 residues. CDR3 in DNA: TGCGCCAGCAGCCTGACAGGGTTAGGCTCTGGGGCCAACGTCCTGACTTTC. Protein product: CASSLTGLGSGANVLTF.

The chain recombines TRBV18 with TRBJ2-6; 11 nucleotides agree with TRBD1. The V gene end was trimmed by 8 bases and the J gene end by 0 bases; junction bases not matched to a gene: 3. Germline V gene lookup returns CDR1 KGHSH and CDR2 LQKENI. The length of the CDR3 is 16 residues. CDR3 sequence: CASGGTGGSGANVLTF. In DNA form, the CDR3 reads TGTGCCAGCGGAGGGACAGGGGGCTCTGGGGCCAACGTCCTGACTTTC. The full variable domain, with the rest looked up from reference TRBV18 and TRBJ2-6, is NAGVMQNPRHLVRRRGQEARLRCSPMKGHSHVYWYRQLPEEGLKFMVYLQKENIIDESGMPKERFSAEFPKEGPSILRIQQVVRGDSAAYFCASGGTGGSGANVLTFGAGSRLTVL.

The V and J genes are TRBV7-9 and TRBJ2-7; either TRBD1 or TRBD2 may fit D (5 bases each). V lost 4 bases, J lost 2 bases, and 18 bases lay in between. The CDR3 totals 16 residues. In germline, CDR1 is SEHNR, CDR2 FQNEAQ (reference sequence). The CDR3 bases are TGTGCCAGCAGCTACCGATATCGGGACGGACCCTACGAGCAGTACTTC. It yields the protein CASSYRYRDGPYEQYF.

The chain uses TRBV2 and TRBJ1-4; weak D call: TRBD1 (6 bases). Per germline, CDR1 SNHLY and CDR2 FYNNEI. The CDR3 runs 14 residues. Trimming cost V 4 bases and J 8 bases, with 14 bases left between them. DNA of the CDR3: TGTGCCAGCAGTGTTCGGGGGGCAGGCGAAAAACTGTTTTTT. It yields the protein CASSVRGAGEKLFF.